A single sample gave rise to the 32 T cell receptor beta chains below, sequenced in a study of blood T cell repertoires in COVID-19. Assay: immunoSEQ multiplex PCR; the TCRdb copy retains only in-frame clones and omits some. The sample lists more than 85,000 clones, about 80% occurring once. The sample was peripheral blood. These TCRs come from a woman aged 70-85 years with acute or convalescent COVID-19.

CDR3 DNA sequence: TGTGCCAGCAGACCTGTGGGAAGCCGACGAGACGGGACAGGGAACTACGAGCAGTACTTC. Protein product: CASRPVGSRRDGTGNYEQYF. The V and J genes are TRBV6-2 or TRBV6-3 and TRBJ2-7; 9 bases are a match to TRBD1. The CDR3 has 20 amino acids. V lost 6 bases, J lost 3 bases, and 24 bases stayed unmatched. Germline-derived CDR1 and CDR2 are MNHEY and SVGEGT.

This clone was observed a few times. The chain employs TRBV27 and TRBJ1-4, with 7 bases that match TRBD1. The CDR3 totals 15 residues. V gave up 0 bases and J gave up 7 bases; unmatched junction bases: 5. Germline values: CDR1 MNHEY, CDR2 SMNVEV (reference sequence). The CDR3 sequence: CASSLSWQGGEKLFF. The CDR3 coding sequence is TGTGCCAGCAGTTTATCGTGGCAGGGGGGTGAAAAACTGTTTTTT. Drawing the rest from reference TRBV27 and TRBJ1-4, the complete variable domain is EAQVTQNPRYLITVTGKKLTVTCSQNMNHEYMSWYRQDPGLGLRQIYYSMNVEVTDKGDVPEGYKVSRKEKRNFPLILESPSPNQTSLYFCASSLSWQGGEKLFFGSGTQLSVL.

The chain joins TRBV24-1 to TRBJ2-2, with D perhaps TRBD1 (5 bases). Trimming removed 7 bases at V and 2 bases at J, with 10 bases between. The CDR3 covers 14 residues. Germline V gene data show CDR1 as KGHDR and CDR2 as SFDVKD. The DNA for the CDR3 is TGTGCCACCAGCGGTCAGGGAAACACCGGGGAGCTGTTTTTT. It encodes CATSGQGNTGELFF.

This clone was counted only a few times. The gene calls are TRBV7-9 and TRBJ2-5, with 7 positions matching TRBD2. V shed 0 bases and J 2 bases; nucleotides not matched to a gene: 0. CDR1 SEHNR and CDR2 FQNEAQ come from the germline V gene (reference sequence). This CDR3 has 14 residues. In DNA, the CDR3 is TGTGCCAGCAGCTTAGCGGGGGGGCAAGAGACCCAGTACTTC. Translated: CASSLAGGQETQYF.

Details on this clone: Other DNA sequences in this sample translate to the same CDR3. This chain links TRBV19 with TRBJ1-1, with D possibly being TRBD1 (5 bases). This CDR3 contains 14 residues. Germline CDR1 is LNHDA and CDR2 is SQIVND (reference sequence). Trimming removed 3 bases at V and 0 bases at J, with 8 bases between. The CDR3 loop reads CASSIGRVNTEAFF. Here the CDR3 DNA reads TGTGCCAGTAGTATCGGCAGGGTGAACACTGAAGCTTTCTTT.

The chain employs TRBV7-9 and TRBJ1-5, with D uncertain. Germline assignment: CDR1 SEHNR and CDR2 FQNEAQ (reference sequence). CDR3 length equals 15 residues. With 5 bases removed from V and 8 bases from J, the gap between germline ends came to 19 bases. The CDR3 region is CASSPYGPPNEPQHF. CDR3 in DNA: TGTGCCAGCAGCCCTTACGGTCCCCCGAATGAGCCCCAGCATTTT.

The chain uses TRBV28 and TRBJ1-2; weak D call: TRBD1 (5 bases). V lost 6 bases to trimming and J lost 0 bases, with 14 bases between them. The germline V gene encodes CDR1 MDHEN and CDR2 SYDVKM. This CDR3 has 15 residues. CDR3 protein: CASRAQGEANYGYTF. CDR3 in DNA: TGTGCCAGCAGGGCGCAGGGCGAAGCTAACTATGGCTACACCTTC.

In this sample, this clone turned up a few times. CDR3 sequence (DNA): TGTGCCAGCAGCCCCAGGAGGGCAGATACGCAGTATTTT. Translated, it gives CASSPRRADTQYF. The rearrangement links TRBV7-9 to TRBJ2-3; D possibly corresponds to TRBD2 (6 bases). The germline V and J ends were trimmed by 5 bases and 4 bases, with 10 bases remaining between them. The CDR3 contains 13 residues. Germline V gives CDR1 SEHNR, CDR2 FQNEAQ (reference sequence). The variable domain in full, completed from reference TRBV7-9 and TRBJ2-3, reads DTGVSQNPRHKITKRGQNVTFRCDPISEHNRLYWYRQTLGQGPEFLTYFQNEAQLEKSRLLSDRFSAERPKGSFSTLEIQRTEQGDSAMYLCASSPRRADTQYFGPGTRLTVL.

This clone occurred once. V gene TRBV30 combines with J gene TRBJ2-1; 8 bases line up with TRBD2. CDR1 and CDR2 (germline): GTSNPN, SVGIG (reference sequence). CDR3 length: 13 residues. Unmatched junction bases numbered 7, after V lost 2 bases and J lost 10 bases. CDR3 DNA sequence: TGTGCCTGGAGTAAGGCGGGGGGTAGGGAGCAGTTCTTC. Protein sequence: CAWSKAGGREQFF.

V usage is TRBV19 and J usage is TRBJ2-1; 11 nucleotides line up with TRBD2. Germline V gives CDR1 LNHDA, CDR2 SQIVND (reference sequence). This CDR3 comprises 16 residues. V lost 2 bases and J lost 3; bases outside the gene matches: 3. This chain's CDR3 is CASSITSGGNYNEQFF. In DNA form, the CDR3 reads TGTGCCAGTAGTATAACTAGCGGGGGTAACTACAATGAGCAGTTCTTC.

V is TRBV7-9 and J is TRBJ1-5; 10 bases agree with TRBD1. From germline, CDR1 is SEHNR and CDR2 FQNEAQ (reference sequence). V gave up 4 bases and J gave up 6 bases; unmatched junction bases: 6. This CDR3 region has 15 residues. The CDR3 nucleotides read TGTGCCAGCAGCTACGGGACAGGGGTGGGTCAGCCCCAGCATTTT. Amino acid sequence: CASSYGTGVGQPQHF.

The V and J genes are TRBV5-1 and TRBJ2-7; 7 bases match TRBD1. V shed 4 bases and J 2 bases; nucleotides not matched to a gene: 3. This CDR3 spans 13 amino acids. Per the germline V gene, CDR1 is SGHRS and CDR2 is YFSETQ. The CDR3 nucleotides read TGCGCCAGCAGCCTACAGGGGACCTACGAGCAGTACTTC. Translation gives CASSLQGTYEQYF.

This rearrangement joins TRBV6-5 to TRBJ1-5, with a possible D match to TRBD1 (5 bases). Deletions cut 2 bases from V and 1 base from J, with 6 bases between. Germline V lookup: CDR1 MNHEY, CDR2 SVGAGI. This CDR3 has 14 residues. CDR3 DNA sequence: TGTGCCAGCAGTTACGGGGGGAGCAATCAGCCCCAGCATTTT. Its translation is CASSYGGSNQPQHF.

The chain links TRBV6-5 to TRBJ2-1, with 10 bases fitting TRBD1. CDR1 is MNHEY and CDR2 is SVGAGI in the germline V gene. This CDR3 has 15 amino acids. V shed 5 bases and J 8 bases; nucleotides not matched to a gene: 9. The CDR3 sequence: CASSRVGQGGDEQFF. CDR3 nucleotides: TGTGCCAGCAGTCGGGTTGGACAGGGGGGCGATGAGCAGTTCTTC.

The J gene is TRBJ2-3, the V gene TRBV4-3, with D maybe TRBD1 (5 bases). V lost 0 bases to trimming and J lost 1 base, with 14 bases between them. CDR1 LGHNA and CDR2 YSLEER come from the germline V gene. This CDR3 spans 17 amino acids. The CDR3 loop is CASSQDSVGPGTDTQYF. The CDR3 region has the DNA TGCGCCAGCAGCCAAGATTCGGTGGGGCCCGGCACAGATACGCAGTATTTT.

The rearrangement links TRBV19 to TRBJ1-1, with 9 bases matching TRBD1. The germline V gene encodes CDR1 LNHDA and CDR2 SQIVND (reference sequence). Trimming removed 5 bases from V and 0 bases from J; junction bases left unmatched: 7. The CDR3 has 16 residues. CDR3 bases: TGTGCCAGTAGTGCCCTGGACAGGGGTCTGAACACTGAAGCTTTCTTT. Its translation: CASSALDRGLNTEAFF.

The chain recombines TRBV15 with TRBJ1-5; D possibly corresponds to TRBD1 (6 bases). CDR1 and CDR2 (germline): LNHNV, YYDKDF (reference sequence). The CDR3 extends over 15 amino acids. V lost 4 bases and J lost 6, with 16 bases in between. The CDR3 spells CATSTLGGLGQPQHF. The CDR3, as DNA: TGTGCCACCAGCACCCTCGGGGGGCTCGGTCAGCCCCAGCATTTT.

This chain uses TRBV28 with TRBJ1-2; D may be TRBD1 (5 bases). Trimming removed 2 bases from V and 7 bases from J, with 11 bases in between. Per germline, CDR1 MDHEN and CDR2 SYDVKM. This CDR3 has 13 residues. The CDR3 DNA follows: TGTGCCAGCAGTTTACAACGAAGGGGTGGCTACACCTTC. Amino acids: CASSLQRRGGYTF.

The chain has TRBV30 and TRBJ1-3, with unresolved D. Trimming left V 3 bases short and J 0 bases short, with 12 bases between. There are 15 residues in the CDR3. CDR1 and CDR2 from the germline V gene are GTSNPN and SVGIG (reference sequence). Here the CDR3 reads CAWRAGTNSGNTIYF. CDR3 bases: TGTGCCTGGAGAGCAGGAACCAACTCTGGAAACACCATATATTTT.

This chain links TRBV3-1 (or the pseudogene TRBV3-2) with TRBJ2-1, with D perhaps TRBD2 (5 bases). The V end lost 4 bases, the J end lost 8 bases, and 15 bases lay between the germline ends. Germline V gene data show CDR1 as LGHDT and CDR2 as YNNKEL (reference sequence). The CDR3 spans 14 residues. DNA for the CDR3: TGTGCCAGCAGCCCGACCCGGACTGCCCATGAGCAGTTCTTC. Translating it yields CASSPTRTAHEQFF.

The CDR3, as DNA: TGTGCTAGTGGCCCGATAGGAGGGTTGCAGACCCAGTACTTC. It encodes CASGPIGGLQTQYF. The V and J genes are TRBV12-5 and TRBJ2-5; the D gene is possibly TRBD2 (6 bases). CDR3 length: 14 amino acids. Germline CDR1 reads LGHNT; CDR2 reads FRNRAP. The V and J ends lost 6 bases and 6 bases respectively, with 17 bases between them.

The CDR3 sequence is CSVSRRNTEAFF. In DNA form, the CDR3 reads TGCAGCGTCTCCCGGAGGAACACTGAAGCTTTCTTT. This chain links TRBV29-1 with TRBJ1-1; D is uncertain. Trimming cost V 6 bases and J 1 base, with 9 bases left between them. CDR3 length equals 12 residues. Per the germline V gene, CDR1 is SQVTM and CDR2 is ANQGSEA.

J is TRBJ2-1 and V is TRBV7-8, with D perhaps TRBD2 (8 bases). Trimming cost V 0 bases and J 12 bases, with 18 bases left between them. CDR1 is SGHVS, CDR2 FQNEAQ, per germline. This CDR3 spans 15 amino acids. DNA for the CDR3: TGTGCCAGCAGCTTAGCAGGGACTAGGGGGCATGGGCAGTTCTTC. Its protein is CASSLAGTRGHGQFF.

V gene TRBV6-5 combines with J gene TRBJ2-2, with 7 bases matching TRBD1. This CDR3 is 14 amino acids long. V was pared by 7 bases and J by 3 bases, with 5 bases of the junction left unmatched. Germline loops: CDR1 MNHEY, CDR2 SVGAGI. The CDR3 DNA reads TGTGCCAGCATAGACAGGGTGGACACCGGGGAGCTGTTTTTT. It encodes CASIDRVDTGELFF.

Ten or more counts support this clone. The chain links TRBV7-9 to TRBJ1-2; 8 nucleotides agree with TRBD1. This CDR3 has 14 residues. The germline V gene encodes CDR1 SEHNR and CDR2 FQNEAQ (reference sequence). V was pared by 6 bases and J by 2 bases, with 5 bases of the junction left unmatched. The CDR3 nucleotides are TGTGCCAGCAGATGGACAGGGAAGAACTATGGCTACACCTTC. This gives the protein CASRWTGKNYGYTF.

The gene calls are TRBV7-2 and TRBJ1-1; no reliable D call. Trimming took off 1 base at V and 5 bases at J, with 14 bases between the two ends. This CDR3 spans 15 amino acids. The germline gives CDR1 SGHTA, CDR2 FQGNSA. CDR3 sequence (DNA): TGTGCCAGCAGCTTAGGAGAGGGCGGTAGGACTGAAGCTTTCTTT. It translates to CASSLGEGGRTEAFF.

CDR3 amino acids: CASSDNSYNEQFF. The CDR3 nucleotides are TGTGCCAGCAGTGACAACTCCTACAATGAGCAGTTCTTC. J is TRBJ2-1 and V is TRBV2; no clear D. CDR3 length equals 13 residues. Per the germline V gene, CDR1 is SNHLY and CDR2 is FYNNEI. The V gene lost 3 bases and the J gene lost 0 bases, with 3 bases spanning the gap.

This clone has just a few counts. The V gene is TRBV19, the J gene TRBJ1-1, with D possibly TRBD1 on 6 matching bases. Germline V gene data show CDR1 as LNHDA and CDR2 as SQIVND (reference sequence). The ends were cut back, 4 bases at V and 8 bases at J, with 17 bases in the middle. The CDR3 has 14 residues. CDR3 DNA: TGTGCCAGTAGTAGAGACACCCGGGGGGCCGAAGCTTTCTTT. As protein: CASSRDTRGAEAFF. Full variable domain (remainder filled in from reference TRBV19 and TRBJ1-1): DGGITQSPKYLFRKEGQNVTLSCEQNLNHDAMYWYRQDPGQGLRLIYYSQIVNDFQKGDIAEGYSVSREKKESFPLTVTSAQKNPTAFYLCASSRDTRGAEAFFGQGTRLTVV.

The chain recombines TRBV18 with TRBJ2-5, with a weak D call TRBD1 (6 bases). The CDR3 consists of 13 residues. V gave up 3 bases and J gave up 5 bases, with 10 bases separating them. Germline CDR1 is KGHSH and CDR2 is LQKENI. As DNA, the CDR3 is TGTGCCAGCTCACCTGACAGGATGGAGACCCAGTACTTC. Protein sequence: CASSPDRMETQYF.

This chain connects TRBV14 to TRBJ1-1; D possibly corresponds to TRBD1 (5 bases). V was clipped by 7 bases and J by 1 base, with 10 bases between them. The germline V gene has CDR1 SGHDN and CDR2 FVKESK. This CDR3 contains 13 residues. The CDR3 region is CASKRTRNTEAFF. The CDR3, as DNA: TGTGCCAGCAAACGGACAAGGAACACTGAAGCTTTCTTT.

The CDR3 DNA is TGTGCCAGCTCACCCAAGCGGGGAGATAATTCACCCCTCCACTTT. Protein: CASSPKRGDNSPLHF. The chain recombines TRBV18 with TRBJ1-6; D remains unclear. The V end was cut by 3 bases, the J end by 5 bases, with 11 bases between. The CDR3 spans 15 residues. Germline V CDR1 and CDR2: KGHSH, LQKENI.

The chain carries TRBV27 and TRBJ2-7; 9 bases agree with TRBD2. Germline CDR1 is MNHEY and CDR2 is SMNVEV (reference sequence). This CDR3 has 15 residues. J was trimmed by 2 bases and V by 4 bases; bases with no gene match: 6. The CDR3 region has the DNA TGTGCCAGCAGTTCATTAGCGGGGGCTACCTACGAGCAGTACTTC. Protein sequence: CASSSLAGATYEQYF.